The 5 T cell receptor beta chains below were found in one sample sequenced in a study of cytomegalovirus exposure and HLA in healthy donors. PCR primers comprised 60 Vbeta and 13 Jbeta primers. Assay: immunoSEQ multiplex PCR; the TCRdb copy retains only in-frame clones and omits some. The sample contains some 150,000 clones, about four fifths of which appear only once. Source material: PBMCs. These receptors were collected from a man aged 25-45 years in good health and CMV-seronegative.

The J gene is TRBJ2-5, the V gene TRBV9; 9 positions match TRBD2. The germline V gene encodes CDR1 SGDLS and CDR2 YYNGEE. The CDR3 consists of 17 residues. V dropped 0 bases and J dropped 1; count of bases not matched to a gene: 7. The CDR3 DNA reads as TGTGCCAGCAGCGTAGGAGGGACTAGCTGGGGCCAAGAGACCCAGTACTTC. Amino acids: CASSVGGTSWGQETQYF.

The V gene is TRBV6-5, the J gene TRBJ2-2, with a tentative D call TRBD1 (5 bases). CDR1 is MNHEY and CDR2 is SVGAGI in the germline V gene. The CDR3 contains 15 residues. Trimming removed 0 bases from V and 4 bases from J, with 9 bases in between. The CDR3 here is CASSYSQGITGELFF. CDR3 nucleotides: TGTGCCAGCAGTTACTCGCAGGGAATCACCGGGGAGCTGTTTTTT.

To note about this clone: This same CDR3 is encoded by further DNA sequences in the sample. This sequence joins TRBV18 and TRBJ2-7; weak D call: TRBD2 (5 bases). Germline CDR1 reads KGHSH; CDR2 reads LQKENI. The CDR3 totals 14 residues. The V and J ends lost 2 bases and 3 bases respectively, with 11 bases between them. DNA of the CDR3: TGTGCCAGCTCACCAGATCGGGATGACTACGAGCAGTACTTC. It is translated as CASSPDRDDYEQYF.

V is TRBV5-6 and J is TRBJ1-2; unclear D gene. The CDR3 consists of 13 residues. From germline, CDR1 is SGHDT and CDR2 YYEEEE. V was clipped by 4 bases and J by 4 bases, with 11 bases between them. CDR3 residues: CASSPSRIYGYTF. For the CDR3, the DNA is TGTGCCAGCAGCCCGAGCAGGATCTATGGCTACACCTTC.

The chain joins TRBV4-1 to TRBJ2-7, with a possible D match to TRBD2 (7 bases). There are 15 residues in the CDR3. The germline CDR1 and CDR2 sequences are MGHRA and YSYEKL. V was shortened by 1 base and J by 3 bases, with 13 bases between the two germline ends. This CDR3 reads CASSQGPGEGYEQYF. The CDR3 DNA reads as TGCGCCAGCAGCCAAGGGCCAGGGGAGGGCTACGAGCAGTACTTC.